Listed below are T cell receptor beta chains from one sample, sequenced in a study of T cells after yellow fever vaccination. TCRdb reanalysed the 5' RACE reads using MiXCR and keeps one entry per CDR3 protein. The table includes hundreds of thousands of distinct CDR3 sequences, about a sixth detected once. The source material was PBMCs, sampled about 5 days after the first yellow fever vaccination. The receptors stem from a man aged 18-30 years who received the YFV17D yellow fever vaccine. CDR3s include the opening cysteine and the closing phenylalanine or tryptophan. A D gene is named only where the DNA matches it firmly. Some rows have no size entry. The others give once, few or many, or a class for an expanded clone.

CDR3 protein: CASSSGGQGEKLFF
CDR3 DNA: TGCGCCAGCAGCTCAGGGGGTCAGGGTGAAAAACTGTTTTTT
V gene: TRBV5-1
J gene: TRBJ1-4
D gene: TRBD1
clone size: few

CDR3 protein: CASSFRGGVNEQFF
CDR3 DNA: TGTGCCAGCAGCTTCCGGGGGGGGGTAAATGAGCAGTTCTTC
V gene: TRBV13
J gene: TRBJ2-1
D gene: TRBD2
clone size: few

CDR3 protein: CASSPDSYGYTF
CDR3 DNA: TGTGCCAGCTCTCCAGACAGCTATGGCTACACCTTC
V gene: TRBV18
J gene: TRBJ1-2
D gene: NA
clone size: many

CDR3 protein: CASSLAGARSTDTQYF
CDR3 DNA: TGTGCCAGCAGCTTAGCGGGCGCCCGTAGCACAGATACGCAGTATTTT
V gene: TRBV7-8
J gene: TRBJ2-3
D gene: NA
clone size: few

CDR3 protein: CASSWGAYNEQFF
CDR3 DNA: TGTGCCAGCAGTTGGGGCGCCTACAATGAGCAGTTCTTC
V gene: TRBV12-3/TRBV12-4
J gene: TRBJ2-1
D gene: NA
clone size: NA

CDR3 protein: CANLTAGLNSPLHF
CDR3 DNA: TGTGCCAATCTCACAGCGGGGCTCAATTCACCCCTCCACTTT
V gene: TRBV6-1
J gene: TRBJ1-6
D gene: NA
clone size: many

CDR3 protein: CASSTNSHTDTQYF
CDR3 DNA: TGTGCCAGTAGTACCAATTCCCACACAGATACGCAGTATTTT
V gene: TRBV19
J gene: TRBJ2-3
D gene: NA
clone size: few

CDR3 protein: CASSETGSRGNTIYF
CDR3 DNA: TGTGCCAGCAGTGAAACCGGGTCCCGTGGAAACACCATATATTTT
V gene: TRBV6-1
J gene: TRBJ1-3
D gene: NA
clone size: few

CDR3 protein: CASSLADGSGEQYF
CDR3 DNA: TGCGCCAGCAGCTTGGCAGACGGATCAGGCGAGCAGTACTTC
V gene: TRBV5-1
J gene: TRBJ2-7
D gene: NA
clone size: NA

CDR3 protein: CASSLLAETYNEQFF
CDR3 DNA: TGTGCCAGCAGTTTACTAGCGGAAACCTACAATGAGCAGTTCTTC
V gene: TRBV12-3/TRBV12-4
J gene: TRBJ2-1
D gene: TRBD2
clone size: NA

CDR3 protein: CASSRGTLNNEQFF
CDR3 DNA: TGCGCCAGCAGCCGGGGGACACTCAACAATGAGCAGTTCTTC
V gene: TRBV4-1
J gene: TRBJ2-1
D gene: NA
clone size: NA

CDR3 protein: CATSMDGLRGYTF
CDR3 DNA: TGTGCCACCAGCATGGATGGGTTGAGGGGCTACACCTTC
V gene: TRBV15
J gene: TRBJ1-2
D gene: NA
clone size: many

CDR3 protein: CASSSSGRAGADTQYF
CDR3 DNA: TGTGCCAGCAGCTCAAGCGGCAGGGCTGGGGCGGATACGCAGTATTTT
V gene: TRBV3-1
J gene: TRBJ2-3
D gene: NA
clone size: few

CDR3 protein: CASSPTGAISPLHF
CDR3 DNA: TGTGCCAGCAGTCCAACAGGGGCGATTTCACCCCTCCACTTT
V gene: TRBV27
J gene: TRBJ1-6
D gene: TRBD1
clone size: few

CDR3 protein: CASSLDRTSGYTF
CDR3 DNA: TGTGCCAGCAGCTTAGATCGCACATCTGGCTACACCTTC
V gene: TRBV7-2
J gene: TRBJ1-2
D gene: NA
clone size: few

CDR3 protein: CASSGTRAGSNQPQHF
CDR3 DNA: TGTGCCAGCAGTGGCACTAGGGCGGGTAGCAATCAGCCCCAGCATTTT
V gene: TRBV2
J gene: TRBJ1-5
D gene: NA
clone size: NA

CDR3 protein: CSVTIDRAGGYTF
CDR3 DNA: TGCAGCGTTACAATAGACAGGGCGGGCGGCTACACCTTC
V gene: TRBV29-1
J gene: TRBJ1-2
D gene: TRBD1
clone size: few

CDR3 protein: CASTLGVRQETQYF
CDR3 DNA: TGTGCCAGCACTCTGGGGGTTCGCCAAGAGACCCAGTACTTC
V gene: TRBV12-3/TRBV12-4
J gene: TRBJ2-5
D gene: NA
clone size: NA

CDR3 protein: CASTYGYQETQYF
CDR3 DNA: TGTGCCAGCACCTATGGCTACCAAGAGACCCAGTACTTC
V gene: TRBV7-2
J gene: TRBJ2-5
D gene: NA
clone size: few

CDR3 protein: CSARTSGGVTDTQYF
CDR3 DNA: TGCAGTGCTAGGACTAGCGGGGGAGTTACAGATACGCAGTATTTT
V gene: TRBV20-1
J gene: TRBJ2-3
D gene: TRBD2
clone size: NA

CDR3 protein: CASSVQNTEAFF
CDR3 DNA: TGTGCCAGCAGCGTCCAGAACACTGAAGCTTTCTTT
V gene: TRBV7-2
J gene: TRBJ1-1
D gene: NA
clone size: NA

CDR3 protein: CASSLDRAKLFF
CDR3 DNA: TGTGCCAGCAGCCTGGACAGGGCGAAACTGTTTTTT
V gene: TRBV12-3/TRBV12-4
J gene: TRBJ1-4
D gene: TRBD1
clone size: few

CDR3 protein: CASSFGQDLNYGYTF
CDR3 DNA: TGTGCCAGCAGTTTTGGACAGGATCTAAACTATGGCTACACCTTC
V gene: TRBV12-3/TRBV12-4
J gene: TRBJ1-2
D gene: TRBD1
clone size: few

CDR3 protein: CASSTTGIGREQFF
CDR3 DNA: TGTGCCAGCAGCACCACAGGGATCGGGCGTGAGCAGTTCTTC
V gene: TRBV5-4
J gene: TRBJ2-1
D gene: NA
clone size: few

CDR3 protein: CASSLVGQGRASSSSYNEQFF
CDR3 DNA: TGTGCCAGCAGCTTAGTTGGGCAGGGCCGTGCGTCGTCAAGCTCCTACAATGAGCAGTTCTTC
V gene: TRBV7-6
J gene: TRBJ2-1
D gene: NA
clone size: NA

CDR3 protein: CASSYYRDGNQPQHF
CDR3 DNA: TGTGCCAGCAGTTATTACAGGGATGGGAATCAGCCCCAGCATTTT
V gene: TRBV6-5
J gene: TRBJ1-5
D gene: NA
clone size: NA

CDR3 protein: CASSFLTRYSSGANVLTF
CDR3 DNA: TGTGCCAGCAGCTTCCTCACCCGTTATAGCTCTGGGGCCAACGTCCTGACTTTC
V gene: TRBV11-2
J gene: TRBJ2-6
D gene: NA
clone size: NA

CDR3 protein: CASSQGLAPRRYNEQFF
CDR3 DNA: TGTGCCAGCAGCCAAGGATTGGCCCCTAGGCGCTACAATGAGCAGTTCTTC
V gene: TRBV3-1
J gene: TRBJ2-1
D gene: NA
clone size: few

CDR3 protein: CASSYSGGSTYNEQFF
CDR3 DNA: TGTGCCAGCAGTTACTCGGGCGGGTCCACCTACAATGAGCAGTTCTTC
V gene: TRBV6-5
J gene: TRBJ2-1
D gene: NA
clone size: few